Reported below is one T cell receptor (beta chain). Its antigen is unknown. These data originate in a study of human T cells and chemical hapten exposure. CDR1 and CDR2 from the germline V gene are MDHEN and SYDVKM. V was cut by 6 bases and J by 4 bases, with 13 bases left in between. This CDR3 is 13 amino acids long. Study-wide results and caveats: Sensitizing with DPC caused no change in TCRs above 1 in 1000 frequency.

TCRdb recomputed calls from the RACE reads with MiXCR, one row per CDR3 protein. In the table there are about 77,000 distinct CDR3 sequences, 14% of which are singletons. Noted time point: pre-sensitization, week 0. The sample's treatment: therapeutic diphenylcyclopropenone sensitization with weekly scalp DPC. The origin of this receptor is a woman between 50 and 59 years old with alopecia areata. Some clones in this sample may be carry-over from other donors' samples. The specimen was whole blood, collected in connection with sensitization to the hapten diphenylcyclopropenone (DPC). The chain joins TRBV28 to TRBJ2-7, with D possibly being TRBD1 (6 bases). As DNA, the CDR3 is TGTGCCAGCAGACCTGGACAGTCGTACGAGCAGTACTTC. Its protein is CASRPGQSYEQYF.